These 10 T cell receptor beta chains originate from one sample sequenced in a study of cytomegalovirus exposure and HLA in healthy donors. The data were produced by immunoSEQ multiplex PCR, yet TCRdb's version contains in-frame clones alone and is incomplete. This sample yields about 150,000 clones, of which less than 90% are seen a single time; about 3.1% belongs to the top ten. The specimen was PBMCs. These receptors were collected from a woman aged 18-35 years in good health and CMV-seropositive.

The rearrangement uses TRBV6-5 and TRBJ1-5; TRBD1 is a possible D gene (5 bases). CDR3 size: 16 residues. Germline lookup yields CDR1 MNHEY and CDR2 SVGAGI. The germline V and J ends were trimmed by 4 bases and 5 bases, with 18 bases remaining between them. CDR3 region: CASSSARSGKHQPQHF. CDR3 in DNA: TGTGCCAGCAGTTCCGCGAGGTCAGGGAAGCATCAGCCCCAGCATTTT.

The chain uses TRBV7-2 and TRBJ2-7, with a weak D call TRBD2 (6 bases). Germline V CDR1 and CDR2: SGHTA, FQGNSA. CDR3 size: 15 residues. The V end was cut by 3 bases, the J end by 2 bases, with 14 bases between. The CDR3 DNA is TGTGCCAGCAGCTTTAAGAGCGGAGGGGCCTACGAGCAGTACTTC. Protein sequence: CASSFKSGGAYEQYF. The full variable domain, completed using reference TRBV7-2 and TRBJ2-7, is GAGVSQSPSNKVTEKGKDVELRCDPISGHTALYWYRQSLGQGLEFLIYFQGNSAPDKSGLPSDRFSAERTGGSVSTLTIQRTQQEDSAVYLCASSFKSGGAYEQYFGPGTRLTVT.

This chain joins TRBV6-6 and TRBJ2-5; 12 nucleotides align to TRBD2. The CDR3 has 15 residues. Germline CDR1 is MNHNY and CDR2 is SVGAGI (reference sequence). Trimming took 4 bases from V and 1 from J; bases not matched to a gene: 1. The chain's CDR3 is CASSSGLAGQETQYF. As DNA, the CDR3 is TGTGCCAGCAGTTCGGGACTAGCGGGCCAAGAGACCCAGTACTTC.

As for this clone: A much bigger clone sits one base away, suggesting this may be a read error. The V call is TRBV11-3, the J call TRBJ1-1; no reliable D call. The germline V and J ends were trimmed by 1 base and 1 base, with 4 bases remaining between them. The CDR3 loop spans 13 amino acids. The V gene's germline CDR1 is SGHNT and CDR2 YENEEA. The CDR3 DNA reads as TGTGCCAGCAGCTTAGCGGGGAACACTGAAGCTTTCTTT. Translating gives CASSLAGNTEAFF.

The gene calls are TRBV6-5 and TRBJ2-3, with TRBD2 matching 14 bases. The germline V gene has CDR1 MNHEY and CDR2 SVGAGI. The CDR3 has 15 amino acids. V shed 4 bases and J 4 bases; nucleotides not matched to a gene: 1. CDR3: CASSLGLAGADTQYF. Here the CDR3 DNA reads TGTGCCAGCAGTTTGGGACTAGCGGGAGCAGATACGCAGTATTTT.

The rearrangement links TRBV19 to TRBJ2-7; TRBD1 aligns across 7 bases. CDR1 is LNHDA and CDR2 is SQIVND in the germline V gene (reference sequence). This CDR3 has 14 residues. Germline trimming cut 7 bases from V and 6 bases from J; bases unmatched to any gene: 12. CDR3: CASTDRVRNSEQYF. CDR3 nucleotides: TGTGCCAGTACCGACAGGGTACGAAATTCCGAGCAGTACTTC.

J is TRBJ2-2 and V is TRBV11-2, with D perhaps TRBD1 (7 bases). The CDR3 totals 16 residues. Between the trimmed V and J ends, which lost 0 bases and 4 bases, there was a span of 12 bases. Germline CDR1 SGHAT, CDR2 FQNNGV. The CDR3 loop is CASSLDLQGGTGELFF. CDR3 bases: TGTGCCAGCAGCTTAGATCTCCAGGGGGGCACCGGGGAGCTGTTTTTT.

This chain links TRBV28 with TRBJ2-3, with D possibly being TRBD1 (5 bases). V lost 5 bases and J 2 bases, leaving 11 bases between the germline ends. This CDR3 is built from 14 residues. Germline V lookup: CDR1 MDHEN, CDR2 SYDVKM. The CDR3 nucleotides read TGTGCCAGCAGTGACAGATTACCCACAGATACGCAGTATTTT. Protein: CASSDRLPTDTQYF.

The chain has TRBV2 and TRBJ2-7, with 12 bases lining up with TRBD2. Germline V gene sequence: CDR1 SNHLY, CDR2 FYNNEI. V lost 10 bases, J lost 2 bases, and 6 bases stayed unmatched. The CDR3 has 14 amino acids. CDR3: CAIYGTSGPYEQYF. The CDR3 DNA is TGTGCCATTTACGGGACTAGCGGGCCCTACGAGCAGTACTTC.

V and J are TRBV2 and TRBJ2-7, with 9 bases identical to TRBD2. The V gene end was trimmed by 4 bases and the J gene end by 4 bases; junction bases not matched to a gene: 11. The length of the CDR3 is 16 residues. The V gene's germline CDR1 is SNHLY and CDR2 FYNNEI. The CDR3 nucleotides read TGTGCCAGCAGTGTTAGTAAAGAGCGGGAGGTTTACGAGCAGTACTTC. Translating it yields CASSVSKEREVYEQYF. The full variable domain, its missing parts supplied by reference TRBV2 and TRBJ2-7, is EPEVTQTPSHQVTQMGQEVILRCVPISNHLYFYWYRQILGQKVEFLVSFYNNEISEKSEIFDDQFSVERPDGSNFTLKIRSTKLEDSAMYFCASSVSKEREVYEQYFGPGTRLTVT.